This T cell receptor (beta chain) was observed in a study of control samples from healthy donors and cancer patients. Produced via immunoSEQ multiplex PCR; TCRdb's table is partial and in-frame only. This sample yields about 150,000 clones, of which approximately 94% are seen a single time; about 8.5% belongs to the top ten. The V end lost 2 bases, the J end lost 7 bases, and 6 bases lay between the germline ends. The CDR3 length is 13 residues. Germline V gives CDR1 SGHDN, CDR2 FVKESK. The receptor was derived from a woman between 40 and 55 years old in good health. V usage is TRBV14 and J usage is TRBJ1-6, with a possible D match to TRBD1 (6 bases). The source material was blood. The CDR3 DNA reads as TGTGCCAGCAGCCAAACAGGGAATTCACCCCTCCACTTT. Encoded protein: CASSQTGNSPLHF.